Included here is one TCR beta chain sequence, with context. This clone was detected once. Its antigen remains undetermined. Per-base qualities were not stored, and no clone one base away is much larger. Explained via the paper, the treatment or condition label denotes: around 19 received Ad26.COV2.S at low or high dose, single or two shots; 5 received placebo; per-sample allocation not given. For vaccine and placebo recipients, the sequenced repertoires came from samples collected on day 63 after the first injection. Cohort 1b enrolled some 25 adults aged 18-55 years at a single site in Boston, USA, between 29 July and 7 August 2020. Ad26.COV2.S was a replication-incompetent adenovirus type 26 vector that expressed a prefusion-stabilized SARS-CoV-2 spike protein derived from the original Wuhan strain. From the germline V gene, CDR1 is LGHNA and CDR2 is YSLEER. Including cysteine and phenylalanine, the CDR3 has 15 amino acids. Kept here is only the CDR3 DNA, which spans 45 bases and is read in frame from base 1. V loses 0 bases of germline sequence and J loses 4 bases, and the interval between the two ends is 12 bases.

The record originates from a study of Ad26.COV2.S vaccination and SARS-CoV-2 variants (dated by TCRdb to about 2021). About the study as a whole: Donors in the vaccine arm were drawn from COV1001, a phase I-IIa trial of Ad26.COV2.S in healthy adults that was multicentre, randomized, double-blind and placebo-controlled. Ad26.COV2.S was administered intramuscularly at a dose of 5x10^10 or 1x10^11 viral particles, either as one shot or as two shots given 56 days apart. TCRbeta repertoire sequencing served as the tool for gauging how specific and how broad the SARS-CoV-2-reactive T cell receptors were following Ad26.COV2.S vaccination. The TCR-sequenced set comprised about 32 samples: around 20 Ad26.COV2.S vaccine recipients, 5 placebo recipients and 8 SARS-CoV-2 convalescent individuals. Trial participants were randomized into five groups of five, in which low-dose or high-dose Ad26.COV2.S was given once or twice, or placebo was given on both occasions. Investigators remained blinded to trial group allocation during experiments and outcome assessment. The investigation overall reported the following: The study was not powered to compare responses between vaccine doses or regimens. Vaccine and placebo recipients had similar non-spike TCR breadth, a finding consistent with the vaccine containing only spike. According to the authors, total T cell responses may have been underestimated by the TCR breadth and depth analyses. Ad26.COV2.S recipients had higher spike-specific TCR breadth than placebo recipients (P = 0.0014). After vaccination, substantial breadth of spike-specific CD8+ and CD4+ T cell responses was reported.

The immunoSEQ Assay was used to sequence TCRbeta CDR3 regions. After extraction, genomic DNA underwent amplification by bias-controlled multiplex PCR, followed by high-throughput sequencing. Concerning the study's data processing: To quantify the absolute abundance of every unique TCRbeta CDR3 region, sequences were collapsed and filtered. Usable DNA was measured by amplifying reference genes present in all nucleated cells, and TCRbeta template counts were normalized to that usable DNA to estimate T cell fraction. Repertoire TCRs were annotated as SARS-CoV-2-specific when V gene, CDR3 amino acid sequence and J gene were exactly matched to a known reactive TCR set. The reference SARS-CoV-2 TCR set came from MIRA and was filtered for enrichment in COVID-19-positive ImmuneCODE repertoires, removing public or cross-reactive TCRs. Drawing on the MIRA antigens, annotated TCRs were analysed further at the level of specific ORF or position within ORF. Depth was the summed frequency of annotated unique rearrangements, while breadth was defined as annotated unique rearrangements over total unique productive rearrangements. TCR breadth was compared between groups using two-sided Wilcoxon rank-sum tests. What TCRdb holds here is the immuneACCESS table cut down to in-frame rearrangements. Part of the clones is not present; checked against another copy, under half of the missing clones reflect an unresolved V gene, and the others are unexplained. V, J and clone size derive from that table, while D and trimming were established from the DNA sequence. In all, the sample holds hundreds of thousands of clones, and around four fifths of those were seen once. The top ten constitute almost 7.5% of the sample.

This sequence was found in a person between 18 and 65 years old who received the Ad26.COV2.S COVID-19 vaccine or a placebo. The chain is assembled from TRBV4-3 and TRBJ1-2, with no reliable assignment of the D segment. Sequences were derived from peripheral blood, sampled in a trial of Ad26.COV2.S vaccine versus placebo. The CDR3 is CASSQDQGVGYGYTF. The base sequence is TGCGCCAGCAGCCAAGATCAAGGAGTGGGCTATGGCTACACCTTC.